The 17 T cell receptor beta chains in this list originate from one sample, sequenced in a study of OX40 agonist ivuxolimab in advanced cancers. Sequencing used immunoSEQ multiplex PCR; TCRdb keeps in-frame clones, though not all of them. The table records tens of thousands of clones, around four fifths of them present only once. The sample in question was CD4+ or CD8+ T cells sorted from blood, obtained in a trial of the OX40 agonist ivuxolimab. The receptors derive from an adult with an advanced solid tumor such as melanoma, head and neck, liver or kidney cancer.

This clone has just one count. V usage is TRBV6-1 and J usage is TRBJ2-1, with D possibly TRBD1 on 5 matching bases. The V end was cut by 6 bases, the J end by 9 bases, with 12 bases between. The CDR3 has 12 residues. Germline V CDR1 and CDR2: MNHNS, SASEGT. CDR3 DNA: TGTGCCAGCAGAGTACAGGAAGGTGAGCAGTTCTTC. Protein product: CASRVQEGEQFF.

The genes are TRBV4-2 and TRBJ2-5, with TRBD2 identical over 13 bases. This CDR3 is 17 amino acids long. Losses at the gene ends were 1 base for V and 1 base for J; bases not matched to a gene: 3. Germline-derived CDR1 and CDR2 are LGHNA and YNFKEQ. CDR3 bases: TGTGCCAGCAGCCAAGCGACTAGCGGGGGGCTCCAAGAGACCCAGTACTTC. Its translation: CASSQATSGGLQETQYF.

This chain links TRBV19 with TRBJ2-7; TRBD1 is a possible D gene (5 bases). The CDR3 totals 14 residues. From germline, CDR1 is LNHDA and CDR2 SQIVND (reference sequence). Trimming took off 8 bases at V and 1 base at J, with 15 bases between the two ends. The CDR3 region is CASRPEGVSYEQYF. The DNA of the CDR3 is TGTGCCAGTCGTCCCGAAGGGGTATCCTACGAGCAGTACTTC.

The rearrangement joins TRBV7-3 to TRBJ1-1; 8 bases line up with TRBD1. Germline lookup yields CDR1 SGHTA and CDR2 FQGTGA. The CDR3 covers 13 residues. V lost 8 bases, J lost 0 bases, and 2 bases stayed unmatched. CDR3 DNA sequence: TGTGCCAGCGGACAGGGCGTGAACACTGAAGCTTTCTTT. The encoded protein is CASGQGVNTEAFF. The variable domain in full, completed from reference TRBV7-3 and TRBJ1-1, reads GAGVSQTPSNKVTEKGKYVELRCDPISGHTALYWYRQSLGQGPEFLIYFQGTGAADDSGLPNDRFFAVRPEGSVSTLKIQRTERGDSAVYLCASGQGVNTEAFFGQGTRLTVV.

The chain uses TRBV7-9 and TRBJ2-1, with 12 bases identical to TRBD2. CDR3 length: 15 amino acids. V was clipped by 3 bases and J by 5 bases; unmatched bases: 2. Per the germline V gene, CDR1 is SEHNR and CDR2 is FQNEAQ (reference sequence). In DNA form, the CDR3 reads TGTGCCAGCAGCTTGCTAGCGGGGGGGGACAATGAGCAGTTCTTC. Amino acids: CASSLLAGGDNEQFF.

The rearrangement links TRBV7-6 to TRBJ1-2; a weak D match, TRBD1 (5 bases). Germline values: CDR1 SGHVS, CDR2 FNYEAQ. The CDR3 is 13 amino acids. The ends were cut back, 6 bases at V and 3 bases at J, with 11 bases in the middle. CDR3: CASSDWGDYGYTF. In DNA form, the CDR3 reads TGTGCCAGCAGTGATTGGGGGGACTATGGCTACACCTTC.

The gene calls are TRBV30 and TRBJ1-2; D not resolved. This CDR3 spans 12 amino acids. V was shortened by 4 bases and J by 8 bases, with 14 bases between the two germline ends. Per germline, CDR1 GTSNPN and CDR2 SVGIG (reference sequence). DNA for the CDR3: TGTGCCTGGATGAAAAGGGTCCAAGGCTACACCTTC. Encoded protein: CAWMKRVQGYTF.

The table lists this clone with a count of one. The chain combines TRBV7-2 with TRBJ2-5, with TRBD2 matching over 8 bases. Germline trimming cut 2 bases from V and 7 bases from J; bases unmatched to any gene: 6. Germline V gene data show CDR1 as SGHTA and CDR2 as FQGNSA. The CDR3 is 14 residues long. CDR3 DNA: TGTGCCAGCAGCTTACTTTCTGCGGGGGGGACCCAGTACTTC. It is translated as CASSLLSAGGTQYF.

The chain employs TRBV6-5 and TRBJ2-3; perhaps TRBD1 as D (6 bases). V lost 9 bases and J lost 5, with 21 bases in between. The CDR3 runs 15 residues. Germline loops: CDR1 MNHEY, CDR2 SVGAGI. Written as DNA, the CDR3 is TGTGCCAGTCGGGATCCTTTAACAGGGCAAGATACGCAGTATTTT. Translated: CASRDPLTGQDTQYF.

CDR3 coding DNA: TGTGCCAGCAGTTTAAGTAACAGGGGGCGAAATACGCAGTATTTT. Protein: CASSLSNRGRNTQYF. The rearrangement uses TRBV27 and TRBJ2-3, with 9 bases that match TRBD1. Looked up from germline, CDR1 is MNHEY and CDR2 is SMNVEV (reference sequence). The CDR3 runs 15 residues. V lost 2 bases to trimming and J lost 7 bases; unmatched junction nucleotides: 7.

The J gene is TRBJ2-7, the V gene TRBV6-5; 7 nucleotides align to TRBD1. Per germline, CDR1 MNHEY and CDR2 SVGAGI. Trimming took 6 bases from V and 5 from J; bases not matched to a gene: 13. The CDR3 spans 15 residues. CDR3 DNA sequence: TGTGCCAGCAGCCGACCACAGGGGAACGGGGACGAGCAGTACTTC. The encoded protein is CASSRPQGNGDEQYF.

The chain is built from TRBV28 and TRBJ2-7, with D unresolved. Trimming left V 5 bases short and J 3 bases short, with 14 bases between. CDR1 and CDR2 (germline): MDHEN, SYDVKM. This CDR3 spans 14 amino acids. The CDR3 sequence: CASSPYRSNYEQYF. Written as DNA, the CDR3 is TGTGCCAGCAGTCCCTACCGATCGAACTACGAGCAGTACTTC.

The rearrangement joins TRBV7-2 to TRBJ2-1; D is perhaps TRBD1 (6 bases). Germline assignment: CDR1 SGHTA and CDR2 FQGNSA. The germline V and J ends were trimmed by 1 base and 3 bases, with 10 bases remaining between them. This CDR3 spans 15 amino acids. CDR3 amino acids: CASSLGQGFYNEQFF. The CDR3 DNA is TGTGCCAGCAGCTTAGGTCAGGGGTTCTACAATGAGCAGTTCTTC.

The chain links TRBV6-5 to TRBJ2-1; D remains unclear. CDR1 and CDR2 (germline): MNHEY, SVGAGI. The CDR3 totals 12 residues. V lost 5 bases to trimming and J lost 6 bases, with 8 bases between them. CDR3 nucleotide sequence: TGTGCCAGCAGTGAAAGGCGCAATGAGCAGTTCTTC. This sequence encodes CASSERRNEQFF.

V usage is TRBV29-1 and J usage is TRBJ1-2, with D possibly being TRBD1 (6 bases). V lost 6 bases and J lost 0, with 11 bases in between. Looked up from germline, CDR1 is SQVTM and CDR2 is ANQGSEA. This CDR3 has 13 amino acids. CDR3 DNA sequence: TGCAGCGTAACCAGGGGAACTAACTATGGCTACACCTTC. Translated: CSVTRGTNYGYTF. Full variable domain (rest looked up from reference TRBV29-1 and TRBJ1-2): SAVISQKPSRDICQRGTSLTIQCQVDSQVTMMFWYRQQPGQSLTLIATANQGSEATYESGFVIDKFPISRPNLTFSTLTVSNMSPEDSSIYLCSVTRGTNYGYTFGSGTRLTVV.

V and J are TRBV11-2 and TRBJ2-7; D is unclear. This CDR3 is built from 12 residues. V was cut by 3 bases and J by 4 bases, with 7 bases left in between. The germline V gene has CDR1 SGHAT and CDR2 FQNNGV. The CDR3: CASSLLGYEQYF. The CDR3, as DNA: TGTGCCAGCAGCTTGCTCGGGTACGAGCAGTACTTC.

This clone was detected once. The V gene is TRBV19, the J gene TRBJ1-5; no reliable D call. Germline-derived CDR1 and CDR2 are LNHDA and SQIVND (reference sequence). V lost 3 bases and J lost 4, with 13 bases in between. The CDR3 extends over 15 amino acids. The DNA of the CDR3 is TGTGCCAGTAGTATCAGCCACAGCGAGAATCAGCCCCAGCATTTT. Its translation: CASSISHSENQPQHF.